This T cell receptor beta chain was found in a study of blood T cell repertoires in COVID-19. Background on the study: Sites in the United States, Italy and Spain provided acute and convalescent COVID-19 samples. T cells, B-cell-depleted T cells, or PBMCs supplied cDNA or gDNA.

The trim removed 7 bases at V and 0 bases at J, leaving 7 bases unmatched. The germline gives CDR1 LNHDA, CDR2 SQIVND (reference sequence). The CDR3 spans 15 residues. The participants were between roughly 18 and 100 years old and came from roughly 24 US areas. As originally analysed: By means of reference gene primer amplification, nucleated cell counts were estimated. Libraries were prepared by immunoSEQ multiplex PCR; TCRdb keeps only in-frame clonotypes and omits some of them. The D gene and trimming were derived from the DNA, and the V and J assignments and clone size from that table. The sample includes some 130,000 clones, roughly 80% of them seen just once.

Material for sequencing was PBMCs or T cells enriched from blood (not recorded which). The V and J genes are TRBV19 and TRBJ1-1, with 8 bases that match TRBD1. The TCR was taken from a man aged 40-50 years with acute COVID-19. CDR3: CASTPTGELNTEAFF. CDR3 nucleotide sequence: TGTGCCAGTACCCCGACAGGGGAATTGAACACTGAAGCTTTCTTT.